Listed below are T cell receptor beta chains from one sample, sequenced in a study of cytomegalovirus exposure and HLA in healthy donors. Repertoires were generated with immunoSEQ multiplex PCR, while TCRdb's copy carries only in-frame clones and drops some. Altogether 120,000 or so clones are present, 70% to 80% being singletons, with the ten largest covering about 8.2%. Source material: PBMCs. These receptors originate from a middle-aged woman in good health and CMV-seropositive. CDR3s include the opening cysteine and the closing phenylalanine or tryptophan. D genes are given only for firm matches. Clone size, where shown, is once, few, many, or a class for clones that have expanded.

v_gene,j_gene,abundance,d_gene,CDR3nt,CDR3aa
TRBV7-2,TRBJ2-5,once,NA,TGTGCCAGCAGCCAACTGCAGGGTCGGGAGACCCAGTACTTC,CASSQLQGRETQYF
TRBV20-1,TRBJ1-1,NA,TRBD1,TGCAGTGCAGGACAGGGCACTGAAGCTTTCTTT,CSAGQGTEAFF
TRBV29-1,TRBJ2-1,NA,TRBD1,TGCCACGGACAGGGCCGAAACAATGAGCAGTTCTTC,CHGQGRNNEQFF
TRBV5-4,TRBJ2-3,NA,TRBD2,TGTGCCAGCAGCTTGATGCGCGGGGGAGCCACAGATACGCAGTATTTT,CASSLMRGGATDTQYF
TRBV15,TRBJ1-4,few,NA,TGTGCCACCAGCAGAGGGCGTAGGGGATGGAATGAAAAACTGTTTTTT,CATSRGRRGWNEKLFF
TRBV4-3,TRBJ2-3,once,NA,TGCGCCAGCAGCCAAGAGGGGGGGCCTGGACGGGGGAGGAGCACAGATACGCAGTATTTT,CASSQEGGPGRGRSTDTQYF
TRBV7-2,TRBJ2-1,NA,NA,TGTGCCAGCAGCCCAGGGGGCGGGGGGGCGGGTGAGCAGTTCTTC,CASSPGGGGAGEQFF
TRBV7-8,TRBJ2-2,NA,TRBD2,TGTGCCAGCAGCTTAGTGACTAGCGGGGGGGCCGGGGAGCTGTTTTTT,CASSLVTSGGAGELFF
TRBV4-3,TRBJ2-2,NA,TRBD1,TGCGCCAGCAGCCACGACAGGGGAAACACCGGGGAGCTGTTTTTT,CASSHDRGNTGELFF
TRBV19,TRBJ1-3,NA,NA,TGTGCCAGTAGTATAGCGATCTCCGGGACAAAAACATCTGGAAACACCATATATTTT,CASSIAISGTKTSGNTIYF
TRBV7-2,TRBJ1-2,NA,NA,TGTGCCAGCAGCTTTTACCGGGACACCGATGGGTACACCTTC,CASSFYRDTDGYTF
TRBV19,TRBJ1-6,few,TRBD1,TGTGCCAGTAGAGACAGGGAAACCTATAATTCACCCCTCCACTTT,CASRDRETYNSPLHF
TRBV4-2,TRBJ2-3,NA,NA,TGTGCCAGCAGCCCTCGGGCGGGCTCGAGCACAGATACGCAGTATTTT,CASSPRAGSSTDTQYF
TRBV7-3,TRBJ1-6,NA,TRBD1,TGTGCCAGCAGCCTAACGCCCGCAGGGGGGCCCCTCCACTTT,CASSLTPAGGPLHF
TRBV4-1,TRBJ1-2,few,NA,TGCGCCAGCAGCTTTACAGGGAACTATGGCTACACCTTC,CASSFTGNYGYTF
TRBV11-3,TRBJ2-2,NA,TRBD2,TGTGCCAGCAGCCGACGACTTAGCGGGGAGGCCGGGGAGCTGTTTTTT,CASSRRLSGEAGELFF
TRBV7-9,TRBJ1-1,NA,NA,TGTGCCAGCAGCCCCTGGAGGTTGGACCTAAACGGAGCTTTCTTT,CASSPWRLDLNGAFF
TRBV4-2,TRBJ1-1,NA,NA,TGTGCCAGCAGCCAAGACAGGGTTTACACTGAAGCTTTCTTT,CASSQDRVYTEAFF
TRBV7-3,TRBJ2-3,NA,NA,TGTGCCAGCAGCTTAGGTAGCGGCAACACAGATACGCAGTATTTT,CASSLGSGNTDTQYF
TRBV5-4,TRBJ1-1,NA,NA,TGTGCCAGCAGCGTCCTAGGGAACACTGAAGCTTTCTTT,CASSVLGNTEAFF
TRBV5-1,TRBJ1-1,few,NA,TGCGCCAGCAGCTTGGGAGCGAACACTGAAGCTTTCTTT,CASSLGANTEAFF
TRBV6-6,TRBJ1-6,many,NA,TGTGCCAGCAGCCCTACAGGGATTTCACCCCTCCACTTT,CASSPTGISPLHF
TRBV4-1,TRBJ2-3,NA,NA,TGCGCCAGCAGCCACCCGACTATTTCCACAGATACGCAGTATTTT,CASSHPTISTDTQYF
TRBV5-4,TRBJ2-5,NA,NA,TGTGCCAGTTATAAGGGGGAGACCCAGTACTTC,CASYKGETQYF
TRBV5-6,TRBJ1-1,NA,NA,TGTGCCAGCAGCTTGGAACAGGGCACTGAAGCTTTCTTT,CASSLEQGTEAFF
TRBV10-3,TRBJ1-5,NA,NA,TGTGCCATCAGTGATTCCGGGGGTTCGAGCAATCAGCCCCAGCATTTT,CAISDSGGSSNQPQHF
TRBV5-1,TRBJ2-2,NA,TRBD1,TGCGCCAGCAGCTTGTGGGACAGGGACACCGGGGAGCTGTTTTTT,CASSLWDRDTGELFF
TRBV15,TRBJ2-5,once,NA,TGTGCCACCAGCAGAGACCCGCGAGAGACCCAGTACTTC,CATSRDPRETQYF
TRBV5-4,TRBJ2-1,NA,NA,TGTGCCAGCAGCTGGGGCTTAGGACAAGAGGAGAATGAGCAGTTCTTC,CASSWGLGQEENEQFF
TRBV7-2,TRBJ1-2,NA,NA,TGTGCCAGCAGCCGCACAGGGAACTATGGCTACACCTTC,CASSRTGNYGYTF
TRBV2,TRBJ2-7,NA,NA,TGTGCCAGCAGACGACAGGACTACGAGCAGTACTTC,CASRRQDYEQYF
TRBV6-6,TRBJ2-1,few,NA,TGTGCCAGCAGTTACTCGGGGGGGCGGATAAATGAGCAGTTCTTC,CASSYSGGRINEQFF
TRBV7-9,TRBJ2-7,NA,TRBD2,TGTGCCAGCAGCCCATGGGGGGCTAGCGGGGGTAGCTACGAGCAGTACTTC,CASSPWGASGGSYEQYF
TRBV27,TRBJ2-6,many,TRBD1,TGTGCCAGCAGTCCCCTGGGGACAGCTGGGGCCAACGTCCTGACTTTC,CASSPLGTAGANVLTF
TRBV7-9,TRBJ1-1,NA,TRBD1,TGTGCCAGCAGCCCTACCCCCGGGACAGGGGGCGCGCGGACTGAAGCTTTCTTT,CASSPTPGTGGARTEAFF
TRBV9,TRBJ1-1,NA,TRBD1,TGTGCCAGCAGCGCTCCATCCGGGACAGGGGGCGTGAACACTGAAGCTTTCTTT,CASSAPSGTGGVNTEAFF
TRBV6-5,TRBJ2-1,once,NA,TGTGCCAGCAGAGCGAGCGGCTCCTACAATGAGCAGTTCTTC,CASRASGSYNEQFF